The subject of this entry is one T cell receptor beta chain. This CDR3 is missing its conserved last phenylalanine or tryptophan, likely due to a read error. The template was RNA from unsorted bulk tissue. More than 3 cm separated this lung sample from the edge of the tumor. Three rounds of nested PCR, following a modified ARM-PCR protocol, produced the TCRbeta library. Using its own MiXCR run on the multiplex PCR reads, TCRdb lists one record per CDR3 protein. This table holds some 100,000 distinct CDR3 sequences, 60% to 80% found once. These data originate in a study of tumor and adjacent non-tumor tissue in lung cancer. Study details: Some 3.9 million productive TCRbeta reads were obtained per sample on average.

Sequenced sample: distant non-tumor lung tissue. This receptor was obtained from a young man with non-small cell lung cancer.

The CDR3 sequence is CASSRQRTGPLGYTV. The CDR3 nucleotides are TGCGCCAGCAGTCGACAGAGGACGGGGCCTCTTGGCTACACCGTC. The chain combines TRBV4-1 with TRBJ1-2, with D possibly TRBD1 on 5 matching bases. The CDR3 is 15 amino acids. Germline V gene data show CDR1 as MGHRA and CDR2 as YSYEKL. The ends were cut back, 6 bases at V and 7 bases at J, with 21 bases in the middle.